This T cell receptor (beta chain) came from a study of PD-1 blockade in classical Hodgkin lymphoma. About the study: Nivolumab dosing for patients was 3 mg/kg, administered intravenously every 2 weeks. Study-wide results and caveats: Patients who responded completely had about the same baseline diversity as newly diagnosed patients. Anyone who began nivolumab under 1 year after ASCT was excluded. Compared with healthy donors, newly diagnosed patients reportedly showed lower baseline TCR diversity.

The time point here: cycle 4 day 1 (C4D1), after five to seven weeks of nivolumab. Relapse was seen in all patients after autologous stem cell transplantation, and brentuximab vedotin exposure was variable. CDR1 is GTSNPN and CDR2 is SVGIG in the germline V gene (reference sequence). The CDR3 totals 11 residues. After removal of 7 bases from V and 4 bases from J, the junction contained 3 bases not matched to a gene. Concerning this clone itself: What it binds is not known.

Profiled with immunoSEQ multiplex PCR; TCRdb holds only in-frame clones, not every one. The repertoire holds 85,000 to 90,000 clones, with just over 90% as singletons. The TCR originated in a human donor with classical Hodgkin lymphoma. The rearrangement joins TRBV30 to TRBJ1-2, with 7 bases fitting TRBD1. Here the sequenced sample was peripheral blood mononuclear cells (PBMCs), taken before the fourth cycle of nivolumab. CDR3 loop: CASQGGYGYTF. In DNA form, the CDR3 reads TGTGCCTCGCAGGGGGGCTATGGCTACACCTTC.